Listed here are 16 T cell receptor beta chains from one sample, sequenced in a study of shared clonotypes between healthy human individuals. Measured with immunoSEQ multiplex PCR; TCRdb has only the in-frame clones, and not every one. The sample has about 380,000 clones, 96% seen once; the top ten hold approximately 0.3%. Sequencing was done on a sample of memory CD8+ T cells sorted from blood. Subset specified: CD45RO+ cells pooled with CCR7-negative TemRA cells. The source is a man younger than 45 in good health.

The chain carries TRBV19 and TRBJ2-1, with TRBD2 matching over 10 bases. This CDR3 has 15 amino acids. From germline, CDR1 is LNHDA and CDR2 SQIVND (reference sequence). Trimming at V came to 5 bases and at J to 4 bases, leaving 5 bases not matched to a gene. The CDR3 protein is CASSVTSGAYNEQFF. The DNA of the CDR3 is TGTGCCAGTAGTGTCACTAGCGGGGCTTACAATGAGCAGTTCTTC.

This clone was observed a handful of times. V usage is TRBV4-2 and J usage is TRBJ1-5; perhaps TRBD1 as D (5 bases). Germline CDR1 is LGHNA and CDR2 is YNFKEQ. Trimming cost V 3 bases and J 2 bases, with 17 bases left between them. The CDR3 is 17 residues long. The CDR3 DNA follows: TGTGCCAGCAGCCAGGATACACTCAGGGTCGGCAATCAGCCCCAGCATTTT. Residues: CASSQDTLRVGNQPQHF.

The CDR3 is CASSLVPQTEQYF. The CDR3 nucleotides read TGTGCCAGCAGCTTGGTTCCCCAGACCGAGCAGTACTTC. The genes are TRBV5-4 and TRBJ2-7; D uncertain. Germline loops: CDR1 SGHNT, CDR2 YYREEE (reference sequence). Trimming removed 0 bases at V and 6 bases at J, with 10 bases between. CDR3 length: 13 amino acids. The whole variable domain, filled in from reference TRBV5-4 and TRBJ2-7, reads ETGVTQSPTHLIKTRGQQVTLRCSSQSGHNTVSWYQQALGQGPQFIFQYYREEENGRGNFPPRFSGLQFPNYSSELNVNALELDDSALYLCASSLVPQTEQYFGPGTRLTVT.

CDR3 residues: CASSLLPSGYEQYF. In nucleotides, the CDR3 is TGTGCCAGCAGTTTACTCCCCAGCGGCTACGAGCAGTACTTC. The chain links TRBV27 to TRBJ2-7; D possibly corresponds to TRBD2 (5 bases). The CDR3 length is 14 residues. From germline, CDR1 is MNHEY and CDR2 SMNVEV (reference sequence). The V end was cut by 2 bases, the J end by 3 bases, with 11 bases between.

The chain links TRBV6-5 to TRBJ1-2, with D unclear. Deletions cut 2 bases from V and 2 bases from J, with 6 bases between. Germline CDR1 and CDR2: MNHEY and SVGAGI. The CDR3 spans 13 residues. CDR3 protein: CASSYHGNYGYTF. The CDR3 DNA reads TGTGCCAGCAGTTACCACGGGAACTATGGCTACACCTTC.

Here the CDR3 reads CASSQGHLSGTDTQYF. CDR3 sequence (DNA): TGTGCCAGCAGCCAGGGACACCTGAGTGGTACAGATACGCAGTATTTT. The chain has TRBV9 and TRBJ2-3; tentative D call: TRBD1 (6 bases). This CDR3 has 16 residues. Trimming removed 4 bases from V and 3 bases from J, with 18 bases in between. CDR1 and CDR2 (germline): SGDLS, YYNGEE.

Only one count was recorded for this clone. The rearrangement joins TRBV28 to TRBJ1-2, with D maybe TRBD1 (6 bases). Trimming removed 3 bases at V and 5 bases at J, with 16 bases between. This CDR3 has 15 residues. CDR1 and CDR2 (germline): MDHEN, SYDVKM. The CDR3 coding sequence is TGTGCCAGCAGTTTCCCAAGGGGGTCTGATTATGGCTACACCTTC. Its protein is CASSFPRGSDYGYTF.

The CDR3 DNA is TGTGCCAGCAGCCCAGGTGGTACCAAAAACATTCAGTACTTC. Translated, it gives CASSPGGTKNIQYF. The chain combines TRBV6-5 with TRBJ2-4, with D unclear. CDR1 MNHEY and CDR2 SVGAGI come from the germline V gene. This CDR3 comprises 14 residues. Trimming pared 6 bases from V and 2 bases from J, leaving 11 bases between.

The chain is built from TRBV5-4 and TRBJ1-2, with no clear D. Germline values: CDR1 SGHNT, CDR2 YYREEE (reference sequence). This CDR3 is built from 15 residues. The germline V and J ends were trimmed by 4 bases and 4 bases, with 17 bases remaining between them. The CDR3 DNA sequence: TGTGCCAGCAGCCCGCCCGGGCCGTCCCTCTATGGCTACACCTTC. The encoded protein is CASSPPGPSLYGYTF. Together with reference TRBV5-4 and TRBJ1-2, the CDR3 gives the full variable domain: ETGVTQSPTHLIKTRGQQVTLRCSSQSGHNTVSWYQQALGQGPQFIFQYYREEENGRGNFPPRFSGLQFPNYSSELNVNALELDDSALYLCASSPPGPSLYGYTFGSGTRLTVV.

The CDR3 coding sequence is TGTGCCAGCAGTGACCGGACAGGGGGCGCGATCTACAATGAGCAGTTCTTC. This encodes CASSDRTGGAIYNEQFF. This chain uses TRBV6-1 with TRBJ2-1, with 11 bases matching TRBD1. The CDR3 contains 17 residues. V lost 3 bases to trimming and J lost 3 bases; unmatched junction nucleotides: 7. Germline CDR1 and CDR2: MNHNS and SASEGT.

The chain links TRBV4-1 to TRBJ2-1, with D perhaps matching TRBD1 (6 bases). V was shortened by 1 base and J by 5 bases, with 18 bases between the two germline ends. The CDR3 is made up of 17 amino acids. Germline V CDR1 and CDR2: MGHRA, YSYEKL. CDR3 sequence reads: CASSQARGIRGNNEQFF. CDR3 nucleotide sequence: TGCGCCAGCAGCCAAGCGCGAGGCATAAGGGGGAACAATGAGCAGTTCTTC.

Only a few counts were recorded for this clone. The CDR3 here is CAWSVGLYQPQHF. CDR3 sequence (DNA): TGTGCCTGGAGTGTAGGGCTCTATCAGCCCCAGCATTTT. V is TRBV30 and J is TRBJ1-5, with D unresolved. V was clipped by 0 bases and J by 5 bases, with 8 bases between them. The V gene's germline CDR1 is GTSNPN and CDR2 SVGIG (reference sequence). The CDR3 extends over 13 amino acids. Filled out from reference TRBV30 and TRBJ1-5, the complete variable domain reads SQTIHQWPATLVQPVGSPLSLECTVEGTSNPNLYWYRQAAGRGLQLLFYSVGIGQISSEVPQNLSASRPQDRQFILSSKKLLLSDSGFYLCAWSVGLYQPQHFGDGTRLSIL.

This chain joins TRBV4-1 and TRBJ2-5, with 8 bases fitting TRBD1. Germline V gene data show CDR1 as MGHRA and CDR2 as YSYEKL. The CDR3 is made up of 13 amino acids. The J segment lost 3 bases and the V segment lost 4 bases, leaving 1 base of the junction unmatched. CDR3 coding DNA: TGCGCCAGCAGCCGACAGGGGAAAGAGACCCAGTACTTC. This codes for CASSRQGKETQYF.

The chain is built from TRBV19 and TRBJ2-7, with D possibly being TRBD2 (5 bases). The germline V and J ends were trimmed by 0 bases and 7 bases, with 22 bases remaining between them. This CDR3 spans 17 amino acids. CDR1 LNHDA and CDR2 SQIVND come from the germline V gene (reference sequence). DNA of the CDR3: TGTGCCAGTAGTATAGATCCCCGGTCGGGCAGTCGGGGAGAGCAGTACTTC. Translation gives CASSIDPRSGSRGEQYF.

The V gene is TRBV28, the J gene TRBJ1-5; the D gene is possibly TRBD1 (5 bases). The V and J ends lost 4 bases and 4 bases respectively, with 14 bases between them. This CDR3 comprises 15 residues. From germline, CDR1 is MDHEN and CDR2 SYDVKM. The CDR3 DNA reads as TGTGCCAGCAGTTCCCTGAACGGGGGAAATCAGCCCCAGCATTTT. This encodes CASSSLNGGNQPQHF.

The chain links TRBV11-2 to TRBJ2-3, with 7 bases that match TRBD1. Germline V gene lookup returns CDR1 SGHAT and CDR2 FQNNGV. V shed 2 bases and J 3 bases; nucleotides not matched to a gene: 5. The CDR3 totals 15 residues. Here the CDR3 DNA reads TGTGCCAGCAGCTTATTGTCCAGGGGGACAGATACGCAGTATTTT. Translating gives CASSLLSRGTDTQYF.